This TCR beta chain was identified during a study of shared clonotypes between healthy human individuals (TCRdb year 2020). At the level of the whole study: The cohort comprised two women and a few men aged 18 to 49 years. Between about 0.8 and 9 billion PBMCs per donor were obtained by leukapheresis. Libraries were prepared and TCR repertoires were sequenced by different laboratories using diverse techniques, in order to increase sequencing depth and limit assay-specific biases. For each donor, three plates each were used for CD4 naive and CD4 memory, two plates were used for CD8 naive, and one plate was used for CD8 memory. The study deeply sequenced blood TCR repertoires of about five healthy adults to estimate repertoire size and the extent of clonotype sharing between individuals.

TCR CDR3 regions were amplified from genomic DNA by multiplex PCR using the deep immunoSEQ assay. Genomic DNA extracted from each cell subset was distributed evenly over all wells of several immunoSEQ 96-well plates, and each plate served as one replicate. Each replicate PCR for sorted subsets received around 200 ng genomic DNA, equal to about 30,000 T cell genomes. Purified libraries were quantified with a Qubit 3.0 fluorometer, sized on a Bioanalyzer 2100, and re-quantified with the KAPA Library Quantification kit. Every immunoSEQ 96-well plate was sequenced on a separate single-read 150-cycle Illumina NextSeq 550 flow cell. As for the original processing: The immunoSEQ output contained only junctional sequences without quality scores, so filtering could not match that applied to full-length reads. Sequences were annotated with PyIR, a Python wrapper for IgBLAST v1.9, and V/J genes and CDR3 were assigned using IMGT germline references. Reads with weak V/J assignments (E-value above 1e-6), missing CDR3, stop codons, out-of-frame junctions, or ambiguous translated residues were removed. A V3J clonotype was defined by an identical inferred V gene, J gene, and CDR3 amino acid sequence. The percentage overlap between two repertoires was calculated by dividing the number of shared unique clonotypes by the size of the smaller repertoire. Richness of each repertoire was evaluated using RTK rarefaction, the Chao1 estimator, and Recon v2.1 estimates of unobserved clonotypes. OLGA was used to compute generation probabilities for all TCRbeta clonotypes that the gDNA method yielded from several donors. TCRdb took over this immuneACCESS table, retaining in-frame rearrangements with V and J assigned. Such tables are incomplete; in checked studies, under half of the missing clones stem from an unresolved V gene, and the remainder is unexplained. The V and J calls and clone size come from that table; D and trimming were worked out from the DNA. In all, the sample holds hundreds of thousands of clones, and around 95% of those were seen once. Over 0.095% of the sample is taken by the ten largest.

CD8 naive samples consisted of CD45RO-negative cells that were positively selected for CCR7, yielding a CD45RA+CCR7+ population without TemRA cells. The donors were healthy, HIV-negative adults who had no recently reported acute infections or vaccinations. Only Caucasian adults living in Nashville, Tennessee, USA were represented among the donors. After blood collection by leukapheresis, PBMCs were isolated using Ficoll-Histopaque density gradient centrifugation and then cryopreserved in the vapor phase of liquid nitrogen. Purity and quantity of every magnetically sorted T cell population were checked by analytical flow cytometry. Each sorted fraction had its genomic DNA isolated and then quantified by UV absorbance on a Nanodrop 2000c. Concerning this clone: Which antigen it targets is not known. One base away there is no much larger clone; base qualities are not given.

Results the study describes overall, beyond this receptor: The small number of donors limited the genetic and exposure-history diversity represented. Even with the large sequencing depth, rarefaction of the sorted-subset datasets indicated that sequencing was incomplete. Compared with non-shared clonotypes, the clonotypes found in all four sorted-subset donors had higher generation probabilities. Sharing across four donors was observed for about 5% of naive CD4, over 3% of naive CD8, 2% to 2.5% of memory CD4, and roughly 0.4% of memory CD8 clonotypes. Sampling was limited to blood, and TCR repertoires in tissue likely differ from TCR repertoires in blood. Estimated clonotype richness was generally larger for naive than for memory subsets. Pairwise subsampling indicated that sequencing depth was expected to affect the degree of clonotype sharing among donors.

Its CDR3 holds 14 amino acids, cysteine through phenylalanine. The CDR3 DNA has 42 bases and is translated from base 1. The CDR1 and CDR2 encoded by the germline V gene are SGDLS and YYNGEE. The rearrangement joined TRBV9 to TRBJ2-5; a confident D gene designation cannot be given. The better agreement between TRBJ2-7 and the DNA end casts doubt on the J call. The material sequenced was naive CD8+ T cells sorted from blood. The cell subset or site label, read with the paper, signifies: CD45RA+CCR7+. This TCR derives from a woman in her twenties or thirties in good health. The nucleotide sequence is TGTGCCAGCAGCGTAGATGGAGCTTTGAGCGAGCAGTACTTC. This translates into CASSVDGALSEQYF.